A single sample is the source of the 3 T cell receptor beta chains below, sequenced in a study of T cell changes during pregnancy in multiple sclerosis. Clones were read by immunoSEQ multiplex PCR, and TCRdb kept only the in-frame ones, dropping some. The repertoire holds about 93,000 clones, 90% to 95% seen once, with over 1.5% in the top ten. This specimen consisted of peripheral blood, obtained after pregnancy. The receptors shown here come from a female donor in good health, enrolled as a control in a pregnancy study.

The chain is built from TRBV7-2 and TRBJ2-3; the D gene is possibly TRBD2 (5 bases). Between the trimmed V and J ends, which lost 1 base and 0 bases, there was a span of 11 bases. In germline, CDR1 is SGHTA, CDR2 FQGNSA. The CDR3 sequence is 16 residues long. The CDR3 is CASSLERISSTDTQYF. CDR3 DNA sequence: TGTGCCAGCAGCTTAGAGCGGATCTCAAGCACAGATACGCAGTATTTT. Using reference TRBV7-2 and TRBJ2-3 for the parts outside the CDR3, the full variable domain is GAGVSQSPSNKVTEKGKDVELRCDPISGHTALYWYRQSLGQGLEFLIYFQGNSAPDKSGLPSDRFSAERTGGSVSTLTIQRTQQEDSAVYLCASSLERISSTDTQYFGPGTRLTVL.

In this sample, this clone turned up once. The CDR3: CASSRSQMGHMNTEAFF. DNA of the CDR3: TGTGCCAGCAGCCGAAGCCAAATGGGACATATGAACACTGAAGCTTTCTTT. The chain recombines TRBV7-2 with TRBJ1-1; D might be TRBD1 (6 bases). Trimming shortened V by 5 bases and J by 0 bases, and 19 bases separated the two germline ends. Per germline, CDR1 SGHTA and CDR2 FQGNSA. The CDR3 runs 17 residues.

J is TRBJ2-2 and V is TRBV19; TRBD1 matches 7 bases. This CDR3 contains 16 residues. V shed 7 bases, J shed 4 bases, and the junction held 12 bases outside the gene matches. Germline V gene sequence: CDR1 LNHDA, CDR2 SQIVND (reference sequence). CDR3 in DNA: TGTGCCAGTAATGGGAACAGGGGCGACGGCACCGGGGAGCTGTTTTTT. The encoded protein is CASNGNRGDGTGELFF.